The 20 T cell receptor beta chains listed next were all sequenced from one sample in a study of T cell changes during pregnancy in multiple sclerosis. Clones were sequenced by immunoSEQ multiplex PCR, and TCRdb holds only the in-frame ones, with some missing. The profile covers tens of thousands of clones, with around 96% appearing a single time and 2% to 2.5% taken by the ten largest. The sample was CD8+ T cells from peripheral blood mononuclear cells, taken after pregnancy. These receptors originate from a female donor with multiple sclerosis, enrolled in a pregnancy study.

This rearrangement joins TRBV27 to TRBJ1-4; perhaps TRBD1 as D (5 bases). Per germline, CDR1 MNHEY and CDR2 SMNVEV (reference sequence). Trimming shortened V by 5 bases and J by 7 bases, and 20 bases separated the two germline ends. The CDR3 has 16 residues. CDR3 coding DNA: TGTGCCAGCAGTAGTACCCCAGGCGGGGCCCGTGAAAAACTGTTTTTT. Translated: CASSSTPGGAREKLFF.

This clone was detected only a few times. Other DNA variants within this sample encode the same CDR3. The chain links TRBV27 to TRBJ1-5, with D possibly being TRBD1 (5 bases). V was trimmed by 5 bases and J by 7 bases, leaving 12 bases between them. Per germline, CDR1 MNHEY and CDR2 SMNVEV (reference sequence). CDR3 length: 13 residues. The chain's CDR3 is CASSPGGGQPQHF. The DNA for the CDR3 is TGTGCCAGCAGTCCCGGGGGTGGACAGCCCCAGCATTTT.

The chain recombines TRBV7-9 with TRBJ1-4; 7 positions match TRBD1. Trimming cost V 1 base and J 7 bases; bases outside gene matches: 12. The CDR3 runs to 17 residues. Germline V CDR1 and CDR2: SEHNR, FQNEAQ (reference sequence). CDR3 protein: CASSLGTGGTVREKLFF. In nucleotides, the CDR3 is TGTGCCAGCAGCTTAGGGACCGGCGGGACAGTGCGTGAAAAACTGTTTTTT.

The chain recombines TRBV5-1 with TRBJ1-1, with TRBD1 matching over 8 bases. The CDR3 contains 13 residues. Germline V gives CDR1 SGHRS, CDR2 YFSETQ. The J segment lost 4 bases and the V segment lost 2 bases, leaving 1 base of the junction unmatched. The CDR3 sequence: CASSFTGGTEAFF. CDR3 DNA: TGCGCCAGCAGCTTCACAGGGGGCACTGAAGCTTTCTTT.

The CDR3 loop reads CASSQVSGGGQPQHF. The CDR3 DNA sequence: TGCGCCAGCAGCCAAGTATCCGGCGGAGGTCAGCCCCAGCATTTT. V usage is TRBV4-1 and J usage is TRBJ1-5, with D unresolved. Germline-derived CDR1 and CDR2 are MGHRA and YSYEKL. The CDR3 totals 15 residues. V was pared by 1 base and J by 6 bases, with 13 bases between.

This clone was recorded once. The chain carries TRBV2 and TRBJ1-3; tentatively, D is TRBD1 (5 bases). With 6 bases removed from V and 6 bases from J, the gap between germline ends came to 18 bases. CDR3 length: 15 amino acids. CDR1 is SNHLY, CDR2 FYNNEI, per germline. The CDR3 DNA is TGTGCCAGCAGCCCCCGGGCCGCGGGGGAAAACACCATATATTTT. It codes for CASSPRAAGENTIYF.

The chain links TRBV6-1 to TRBJ2-7; 8 positions match TRBD1. Germline lookup yields CDR1 MNHNS and CDR2 SASEGT. The length of the CDR3 is 16 residues. J gave up 2 bases and V 2 bases, and 8 bases lay outside the gene matches. Here the CDR3 reads CASSEPHRTGTYEQYF. In DNA form, the CDR3 reads TGTGCCAGCAGTGAACCACACAGGACAGGGACCTACGAGCAGTACTTC.

The chain carries TRBV25-1 and TRBJ2-1; TRBD1 aligns across 12 bases. Germline V lookup: CDR1 MGHDK, CDR2 SYGVNS. The CDR3 runs to 18 residues. J lost 5 bases, V lost 4 bases, and 12 bases had no gene match. The CDR3: CASSATTRDRGLHNEQFF. For the CDR3, the DNA is TGTGCCAGCAGTGCGACGACCCGGGACAGGGGGCTTCACAATGAGCAGTTCTTC. Complete variable domain (other parts from reference TRBV25-1 and TRBJ2-1): EADIYQTPRYLVIGTGKKITLECSQTMGHDKMYWYQQDPGMELHLIHYSYGVNSTEKGDLSSESTVSRIRTEHFPLTLESARPSHTSQYLCASSATTRDRGLHNEQFFGPGTRLTVL.

The chain employs TRBV11-2 and TRBJ2-7; D remains ambiguous. Germline CDR1 is SGHAT and CDR2 is FQNNGV. Between the trimmed V and J ends, which lost 2 bases and 1 base, there was a span of 6 bases. CDR3 size: 13 residues. CDR3 protein: CASSLISSYEQYF. The CDR3 nucleotides are TGTGCCAGCAGCTTAATTTCGTCCTACGAGCAGTACTTC.

The chain links TRBV29-1 to TRBJ2-2, with 10 bases that match TRBD1. The CDR3 spans 15 residues. Trimming at V came to 7 bases and at J to 1 base, leaving 6 bases not matched to a gene. Germline V CDR1 and CDR2: SQVTM, ANQGSEA. The CDR3 bases are TGCAGCGCCTTCGACAGGGGGCTGAACACCGGGGAGCTGTTTTTT. Encoded protein: CSAFDRGLNTGELFF.

The chain couples TRBV7-3 to TRBJ2-1; D possibly corresponds to TRBD2 (6 bases). Germline V CDR1 and CDR2: SGHTA, FQGTGA. The CDR3 loop spans 14 amino acids. V gave up 4 bases and J gave up 4 bases, with 11 bases separating them. Here the CDR3 reads CASSSSSAYNEQFF. The CDR3 DNA reads TGTGCCAGCAGCTCATCTAGCGCATACAATGAGCAGTTCTTC.

CDR3 sequence (DNA): TGTGCCAGCAGTGATTCCCGACTAGCGGGAGTTACGTACTTC. It encodes CASSDSRLAGVTYF. This chain links TRBV6-1 with TRBJ2-7; 12 bases map to TRBD2. This CDR3 contains 14 residues. The germline V gene encodes CDR1 MNHNS and CDR2 SASEGT. After removal of 3 bases from V and 12 bases from J, the junction contained 9 bases not matched to a gene.

The chain carries TRBV6-5 and TRBJ2-4; 9 nucleotides match TRBD1. From germline, CDR1 is MNHEY and CDR2 SVGAGI. The CDR3 runs 14 residues. Trimming removed 5 bases from V and 7 bases from J; junction bases left unmatched: 6. Written as DNA, the CDR3 is TGTGCCAGCAGTACCGGGACAGGGTACAACATTCAGTACTTC. Its translation: CASSTGTGYNIQYF.

The gene calls are TRBV7-6 and TRBJ1-1; 8 nucleotides align to TRBD1. V dropped 0 bases and J dropped 9; count of bases not matched to a gene: 3. CDR3 length equals 13 residues. Germline V gene sequence: CDR1 SGHVS, CDR2 FNYEAQ. The CDR3 region is CASSLAPGGQAFF. Here the CDR3 DNA reads TGTGCCAGCAGCTTAGCCCCAGGGGGCCAAGCTTTCTTT.

The chain couples TRBV6-5 to TRBJ1-2; D remains ambiguous. Germline-derived CDR1 and CDR2 are MNHEY and SVGAGI. The CDR3 contains 15 residues. Trimming removed 2 bases at V and 6 bases at J, with 16 bases between. The chain's CDR3 is CASSYSAGAGNGYTF. For the CDR3, the DNA is TGTGCCAGCAGTTACAGTGCGGGAGCCGGAAATGGCTACACCTTC.

The V call is TRBV7-6, the J call TRBJ1-2; D possibly corresponds to TRBD1 (6 bases). The CDR3 is 16 residues long. Trimming took 5 bases from V and 3 from J, leaving 19 bases between them. Germline lookup yields CDR1 SGHVS and CDR2 FNYEAQ. The CDR3 here is CASSPYPGERDYGYTF. The CDR3, as DNA: TGTGCCAGCAGCCCCTACCCAGGGGAACGGGACTATGGCTACACCTTC.

This chain joins TRBV19 and TRBJ2-1; weak D call: TRBD2 (6 bases). Trimming removed 5 bases from V and 6 bases from J, with 14 bases in between. Germline lookup yields CDR1 LNHDA and CDR2 SQIVND (reference sequence). The CDR3 is made up of 14 amino acids. CDR3 sequence (DNA): TGTGCCAGTAGTCCGGGACTGCACTTCAATGAGCAGTTCTTC. Translating it yields CASSPGLHFNEQFF.

The chain has TRBV4-2 and TRBJ2-7; D gene uncertain. V was shortened by 4 bases and J by 3 bases, with 10 bases between the two germline ends. Germline V gene sequence: CDR1 LGHNA, CDR2 YNFKEQ. The CDR3 is 13 amino acids. The DNA of the CDR3 is TGTGCCAGCAGCCCCCCTAGAGGCTACGAGCAGTACTTC. Amino acid sequence: CASSPPRGYEQYF.

This chain links TRBV7-2 with TRBJ2-3, with D possibly being TRBD2 (5 bases). Germline values: CDR1 SGHTA, CDR2 FQGNSA. V gave up 1 base and J gave up 0 bases, with 8 bases separating them. The CDR3 covers 15 residues. DNA for the CDR3: TGTGCCAGCAGCTTAGGGCGGACTAGCACAGATACGCAGTATTTT. Protein: CASSLGRTSTDTQYF.

This chain joins TRBV5-4 and TRBJ1-1, with D uncertain. Trimming stripped 2 bases from V and 4 bases from J, with 6 bases between. Germline lookup yields CDR1 SGHNT and CDR2 YYREEE (reference sequence). CDR3 length: 12 amino acids. The CDR3 sequence is CASSFLSTEAFF. The DNA for the CDR3 is TGTGCCAGCAGCTTTTTGAGCACTGAAGCTTTCTTT.